This record looks at one T cell receptor beta chain sequence and its context. The sample originates from a study of T cell responses to AZD1222 COVID-19 vaccine. Repertoires were generated with immunoSEQ multiplex PCR, while TCRdb's copy carries only in-frame clones and drops some. The table has approximately 220,000 clones, 93% seen once. This clonotype was sampled from an adult in good health. The specimen was peripheral blood, collected on day 0 of MenACWY control vaccination.

The CDR3 coding sequence is TGTGCCAGCAGCGCCTCCGGGACAGGGGCGAGCCACTATGGCTACACCTTC. As protein: CASSASGTGASHYGYTF. V usage is TRBV9 and J usage is TRBJ1-2; TRBD1 agrees at 10 bases. In germline, CDR1 is SGDLS, CDR2 YYNGEE. The CDR3 is made up of 17 amino acids. J was trimmed by 3 bases and V by 3 bases; bases with no gene match: 11. The complete variable domain, with remaining parts taken from reference TRBV9 and TRBJ1-2, reads DSGVTQTPKHLITATGQRVTLRCSPRSGDLSVYWYQQSLDQGLQFLIQYYNGEERAKGNILERFSAQQFPDLHSELNLSSLELGDSALYFCASSASGTGASHYGYTFGSGTRLTVV.